The 5 T cell receptor beta chains listed next were all sequenced from one sample in a study of regulatory T cells in long-lasting Graves disease. For TCR beta, libraries came from iRepertoire HTBI primers and Arm-PCR of CDR3 regions. TCRdb itself ran the multiplex PCR reads through MiXCR, one entry per CDR3 protein. The profile shows around 400,000 distinct CDR3 sequences, around 15% of them singletons. Time point defined: newly diagnosed GD, antithyroid drugs for less than 3 months. RNA extracted from PBMCs served as the sequencing template. The starting material was peripheral blood mononuclear cells (PBMCs), obtained at new diagnosis, from a patient treated with antithyroid drugs. Receptors originate from a female donor with Graves disease.

This sequence joins TRBV27 and TRBJ2-7; D may be TRBD1 or TRBD2 (6 bases each). The CDR3 loop spans 12 amino acids. V lost 6 bases and J lost 4, with 10 bases in between. Germline CDR1 and CDR2: MNHEY and SMNVEV (reference sequence). The CDR3 DNA is TGTGCCAGCAGCAGGGGAGGTTACGAGCAGTACTTC. Translated, it gives CASSRGGYEQYF.

This clonotype occurred many times. The chain joins TRBV12-5 to TRBJ1-5; maybe TRBD1 (6 bases). CDR3 size: 14 residues. Looked up from germline, CDR1 is LGHNT and CDR2 is FRNRAP. The V end lost 6 bases, the J end lost 4 bases, and 13 bases lay between the germline ends. CDR3 coding DNA: TGTGCTAGTGGGCTGGGGGCGCAAAATCAGCCCCAGCATTTT. It is translated as CASGLGAQNQPQHF.

This clonotype was recorded many times. This chain links TRBV7-2 with TRBJ1-4; possibly TRBD1 for D (6 bases). There are 14 residues in the CDR3. Germline CDR1 reads SGHTA; CDR2 reads FQGNSA. V lost 5 bases to trimming and J lost 8 bases, with 15 bases between them. CDR3 sequence: CASSPGGAGEKLFF. CDR3 DNA sequence: TGTGCCAGCAGCCCGGGGGGGGCTGGGGAAAAACTGTTTTTT.

This chain connects TRBV7-2 to TRBJ2-3; 8 bases agree with TRBD2. The germline V gene has CDR1 SGHTA and CDR2 FQGNSA. The CDR3 extends over 15 amino acids. Unmatched junction bases numbered 2, after V lost 1 base and J lost 2 bases. The CDR3 region is CASSLVGRATDTQYF. The CDR3 DNA reads as TGTGCCAGCAGCTTAGTCGGGAGGGCCACAGATACGCAGTATTTT.

The V call is TRBV28, the J call TRBJ2-5; D is possibly TRBD2 (6 bases). The V and J ends lost 7 bases and 2 bases respectively, with 17 bases between them. CDR1 and CDR2 (germline): MDHEN, SYDVKM. This CDR3 has 15 residues. CDR3 protein: CASTPSLAWQETQYF. The CDR3 nucleotides are TGTGCCAGCACCCCTAGCCTAGCGTGGCAAGAGACCCAGTACTTC.